Given below is one TCR beta chain in context. These data belong to a study of OX40 agonist ivuxolimab in advanced cancers. The assay was immunoSEQ multiplex PCR, and TCRdb's table has in-frame clones only and misses some. The table has more than 65,000 clones, about 83% seen once; the top ten hold roughly 25%. The V end lost 5 bases, the J end lost 5 bases, and 15 bases lay between the germline ends. The CDR3 has 14 residues. The germline gives CDR1 SGHVS, CDR2 FQNEAQ. The material was CD4+ or CD8+ T cells sorted from blood, obtained in a trial of the OX40 agonist ivuxolimab. The TCR was taken from an adult with an advanced solid tumor such as melanoma, head and neck, liver or kidney cancer. V is TRBV7-8 and J is TRBJ1-1; D ambiguous. DNA of the CDR3: TGTGCCAGCAGCCGCGGACTGATTGGTACTGAAGCTTTCTTT. It codes for CASSRGLIGTEAFF.